The source of this TCR beta chain is a study of Graves' ophthalmopathy and Graves' hyperthyroidism. V was pared by 3 bases and J by 4 bases, with 12 bases between. Germline-derived CDR1 and CDR2 are MNHEY and SVGEGT. The CDR3 runs 14 residues. RNA transcripts provided the template for amplifying TCR beta CDR3 regions. HTBI primers served in a first-round RT-PCR, which a second-round multiplex PCR followed. TCRdb reprocessed the multiplex PCR reads with MiXCR, giving one entry per CDR3 protein. Of just over 400,000 distinct CDR3 sequences detected, around 21% appear once; the ten largest clones hold roughly 3%. Clinical symptoms, serum thyroxine, TRAb, thyroid ultrasound and orbital computed tomography determined diagnosis. The PBMCs were taken from roughly 10 ml of fresh peripheral blood.

This sequence joins TRBV6-2 or TRBV6-3 and TRBJ1-1; maybe TRBD1 (5 bases). This TCR was recovered from a woman under 30 with stable Graves' hyperthyroidism. Material for sequencing was peripheral blood. The CDR3, as DNA: TGTGCCAGCAGTTATGGGGGGGATCTCACTGAAGCTTTCTTT. It specifies CASSYGGDLTEAFF.